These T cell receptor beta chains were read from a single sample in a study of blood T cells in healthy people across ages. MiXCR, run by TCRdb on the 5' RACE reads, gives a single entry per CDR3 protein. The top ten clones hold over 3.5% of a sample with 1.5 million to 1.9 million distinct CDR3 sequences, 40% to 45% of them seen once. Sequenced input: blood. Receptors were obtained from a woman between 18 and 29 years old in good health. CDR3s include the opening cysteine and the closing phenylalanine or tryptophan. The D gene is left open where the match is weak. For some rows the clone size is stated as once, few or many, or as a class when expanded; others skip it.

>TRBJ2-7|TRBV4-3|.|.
CASSQDLDISYEQYF
TGCGCCAGCAGCCAGGACCTAGACATATCCTACGAGCAGTACTTC
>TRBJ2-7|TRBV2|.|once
CASTGPHYEQYF
TGTGCCAGCACGGGGCCCCACTACGAGCAGTACTTC
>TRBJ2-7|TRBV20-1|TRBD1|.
CSARTGGAYEQYF
TGCAGTGCTAGGACAGGGGGGGCCTACGAGCAGTACTTC
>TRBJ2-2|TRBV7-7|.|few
CASSPTDLNTGELFF
TGTGCTAGCAGCCCAACGGACTTAAACACCGGGGAGCTGTTTTTT
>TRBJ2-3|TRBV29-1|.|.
CSTTGKITDTQYF
TGCAGCACGACTGGGAAAATCACAGATACGCAGTATTTT
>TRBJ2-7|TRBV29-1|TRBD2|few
CSVPGLAASYNEQYF
TGCAGCGTCCCGGGACTAGCGGCATCTTACAATGAGCAGTACTTC
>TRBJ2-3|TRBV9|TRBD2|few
CASSVTGTSSDTQYF
TGTGCCAGCAGCGTGACCGGGACTAGCTCCGATACGCAGTATTTT
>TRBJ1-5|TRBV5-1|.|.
CASSFGSDGQPQHF
TGCGCCAGCAGCTTTGGTAGCGACGGGCAGCCCCAGCATTTT
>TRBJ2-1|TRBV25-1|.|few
CASSELYNEQFF
TGTGCCAGCTCGGAGCTTTACAATGAGCAGTTCTTC
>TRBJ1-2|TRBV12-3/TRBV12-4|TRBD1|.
CAQGRGQGLGGYTF
TGTGCCCAGGGTCGGGGACAGGGATTGGGGGGCTACACCTTC
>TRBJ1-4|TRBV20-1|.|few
CSASWDAPGLNEKLFF
TGCAGTGCTAGTTGGGACGCCCCGGGTCTGAATGAAAAACTGTTTTTT
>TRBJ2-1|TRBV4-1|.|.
CASSQVVANEQFF
TGCGCCAGCAGCCAAGTCGTTGCCAATGAGCAGTTCTTC
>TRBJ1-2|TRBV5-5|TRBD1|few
CASSSTGDGAYTF
TGTGCCAGCAGCTCCACAGGGGATGGTGCCTACACCTTC
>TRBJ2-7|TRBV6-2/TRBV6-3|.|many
CASSPYRVYEQYF
TGTGCCAGCAGTCCCTACCGGGTCTACGAGCAGTACTTC
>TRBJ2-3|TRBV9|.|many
CASSPPADTQYF
TGTGCCAGCAGCCCTCCGGCAGATACGCAGTATTTT
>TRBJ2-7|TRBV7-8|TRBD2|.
CASRPKRTSGTYEQYF
TGTGCCAGCAGGCCTAAGAGGACTAGCGGAACCTACGAGCAGTACTTC
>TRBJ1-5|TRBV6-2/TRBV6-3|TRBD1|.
CASRLGQVNQPQHF
TGTGCCAGCAGGCTCGGACAGGTCAATCAGCCCCAGCATTTT
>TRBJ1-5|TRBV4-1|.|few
CASSQWAPDQPQHF
TGCGCCAGCAGCCAGTGGGCGCCCGATCAGCCCCAGCATTTT
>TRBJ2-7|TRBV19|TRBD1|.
CATGTETYEQYF
TGTGCCACCGGGACAGAAACCTACGAGCAGTACTTC
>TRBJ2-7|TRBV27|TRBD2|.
CASSLTSGSPNEQYF
TGTGCCAGCAGTTTGACTAGCGGGAGCCCCAATGAGCAGTACTTC
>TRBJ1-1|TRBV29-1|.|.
CSGAGTVNTEAFF
TGCAGCGGTGCGGGGACGGTGAACACTGAAGCTTTCTTT
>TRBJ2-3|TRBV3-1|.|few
CASSRDPLATSTDTQYF
TGTGCCAGCAGCCGAGACCCTCTAGCGACAAGCACAGATACGCAGTATTTT
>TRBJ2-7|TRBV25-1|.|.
CASSEFFRDTIPLQQYF
TGTGCCAGCAGTGAATTCTTCCGGGACACAATACCCCTACAGCAGTACTTC
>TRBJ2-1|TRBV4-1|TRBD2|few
CASSPASGPTGEQFF
TGCGCCAGCAGCCCCGCTAGCGGACCTACTGGTGAGCAGTTCTTC
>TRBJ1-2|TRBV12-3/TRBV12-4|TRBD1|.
CASSRQGWVGSSGYTF
TGTGCCAGCAGCAGACAGGGGTGGGTCGGTTCTAGTGGCTACACCTTC
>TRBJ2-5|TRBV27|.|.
CASSLIPEWYEQYF
TGTGCCAGCAGTTTAATTCCCGAATGGTATGAGCAGTACTTC
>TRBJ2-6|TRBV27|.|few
CASRGPLRGANVLTF
TGTGCCAGCAGGGGACCTTTACGAGGGGCCAACGTCCTGACTTTC
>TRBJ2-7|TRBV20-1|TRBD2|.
CSAMGAGATYEQYF
TGCAGTGCCATGGGAGCGGGGGCTACTTACGAGCAGTACTTC
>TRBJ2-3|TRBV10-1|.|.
CASSPRGGRDTQYF
TGCGCCAGCAGCCCCAGAGGGGGTAGGGATACGCAGTATTTT
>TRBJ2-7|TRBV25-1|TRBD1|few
CASSEYPGGFNEQYF
TGTGCCAGCAGTGAATATCCAGGGGGCTTCAACGAGCAGTACTTC
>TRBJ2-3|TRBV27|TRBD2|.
CASSVAGRVPQYF
TGTGCCAGCAGTGTAGCCGGGAGGGTCCCGCAGTATTTT
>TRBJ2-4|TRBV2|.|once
CASSGPGRAKNIQYF
TGTGCCAGCAGTGGTCCGGGGCGAGCCAAAAACATTCAGTACTTC
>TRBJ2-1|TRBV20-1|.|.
CSATGPTIVYNEQFF
TGCAGTGCAACAGGCCCGACCATCGTTTACAATGAGCAGTTCTTC
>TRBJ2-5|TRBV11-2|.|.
CASSMGAVEETQYF
TGTGCCAGCAGCATGGGGGCAGTCGAAGAGACCCAGTACTTC
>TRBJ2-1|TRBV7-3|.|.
CASSPTRRSSYNEQFF
TGTGCCAGCAGCCCAACTAGGAGAAGCTCCTACAATGAGCAGTTCTTC
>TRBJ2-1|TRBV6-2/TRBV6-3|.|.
CASSYSSKGEQFF
TGTGCCAGCAGTTACTCGTCAAAGGGTGAGCAGTTCTTC
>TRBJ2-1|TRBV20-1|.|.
CSAGTDSNEQFF
TGCAGTGCTGGGACTGATTCCAATGAGCAGTTCTTC
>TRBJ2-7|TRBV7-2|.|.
CASSSYASNYEQYF
TGTGCCAGCAGTTCCTACGCATCTAACTACGAGCAGTACTTC
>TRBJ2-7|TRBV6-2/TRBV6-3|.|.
CASSYLDYEQYF
TGTGCCAGCAGTTACTTGGATTACGAGCAGTACTTC
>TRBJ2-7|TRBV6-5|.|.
CASSYSTPVFGEQYF
TGTGCCAGCAGTTACTCGACACCCGTTTTCGGGGAGCAGTACTTC
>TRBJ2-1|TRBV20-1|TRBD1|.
CSAGPGQGVTEQFF
TGCAGTGCTGGACCGGGACAGGGAGTAACTGAGCAGTTCTTC
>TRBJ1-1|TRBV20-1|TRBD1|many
CSADRGNTEAFF
TGCAGCGCGGACAGGGGGAACACTGAAGCTTTCTTT
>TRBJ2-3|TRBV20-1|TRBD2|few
CSASSRGAGDTQYF
TGCAGTGCCTCGTCGCGGGGGGCCGGAGATACGCAGTATTTT
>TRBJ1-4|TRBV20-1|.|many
CSARDSGHPEKLFF
TGCAGTGCTAGAGATTCCGGCCACCCTGAAAAACTGTTTTTT
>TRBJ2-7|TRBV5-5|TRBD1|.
CAGSPGQGSYEQYF
TGTGCCGGCAGCCCGGGACAGGGATCCTACGAGCAGTACTTC
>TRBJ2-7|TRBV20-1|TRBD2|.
CSARLAGGGSYNEQYF
TGCAGTGCTAGACTAGCGGGGGGAGGCTCCTACAATGAGCAGTACTTC
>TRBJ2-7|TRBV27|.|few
CASSADRSTYEQYF
TGTGCCAGCAGTGCCGACAGGAGCACCTACGAGCAGTACTTC
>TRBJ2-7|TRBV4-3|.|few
CASSQGPRPYEQYF
TGCGCCAGCAGCCAAGGACCGCGTCCCTACGAGCAGTACTTC
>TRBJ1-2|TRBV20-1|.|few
CSARDGWGYTF
TGCAGTGCTAGAGATGGTTGGGGCTACACCTTC
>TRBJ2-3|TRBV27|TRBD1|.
CASSSDRGGVYTQYF
TGTGCCAGCAGTTCCGACAGGGGGGGTGTATATACGCAGTATTTT